This TCR beta chain was sequenced during a study of PD-1 blockade in mismatch repair-deficient tumors. Study at large: All were previously treated, progressing patients with some twelve mismatch repair-deficient cancer types. Findings and limits, study-wide: Tumor-resident clones, often undetectable pretreatment in blood, expanded then contracted after pembrolizumab.

This CDR3 spans 12 amino acids. CDR1 is KGHSH, CDR2 LQKENI, per germline. Here immunoSEQ multiplex PCR was the method, and the copy in TCRdb shows in-frame clones only, minus some. This repertoire shows just under 80,000 clones, 65% to 85% found once; its top ten account for roughly 6%. Points on this clone: Its specificity is not known. A junction end diverges from the germline sequence, so it may reflect a read error.

The chain is built from TRBV18 and TRBJ2-7, with TRBD2 matching over 9 bases. This receptor was identified in an adult with mismatch repair-deficient cancer. Sequencing used peripheral blood, obtained 44 weeks after starting pembrolizumab. CDR3 sequence reads: CASSPDGSGSDF. As DNA, the CDR3 is TGTGCCAGCTCACCTGACGGTAGCGGGAGCGACTTC.